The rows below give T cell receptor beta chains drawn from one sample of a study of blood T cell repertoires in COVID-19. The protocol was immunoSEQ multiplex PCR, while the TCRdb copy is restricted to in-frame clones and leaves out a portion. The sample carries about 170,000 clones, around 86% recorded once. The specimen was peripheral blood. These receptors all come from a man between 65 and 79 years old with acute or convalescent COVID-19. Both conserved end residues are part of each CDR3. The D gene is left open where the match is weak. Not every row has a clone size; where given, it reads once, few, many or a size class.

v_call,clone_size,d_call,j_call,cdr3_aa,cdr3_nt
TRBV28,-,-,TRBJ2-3,CASTNGGRKDTQYF,TGTGCCAGTACAAATGGTGGGAGAAAAGATACGCAGTATTTT
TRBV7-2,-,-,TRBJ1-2,CASSLGLTDYGYTF,TGTGCCAGCAGCTTAGGGTTGACAGACTATGGCTACACCTTC
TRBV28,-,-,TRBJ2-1,CASRPGGRAHNEQFF,TGTGCCAGCAGGCCAGGGGGGCGCGCCCACAATGAGCAGTTCTTC
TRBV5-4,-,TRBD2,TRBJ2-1,CASSPRTSGYNEQFF,TGTGCCAGCAGCCCTAGGACTAGCGGGTACAATGAGCAGTTCTTC
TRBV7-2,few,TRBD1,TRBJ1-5,CASNTGTVSFDSNQPQHF,TGTGCCAGCAACACCGGGACAGTCTCCTTTGATAGCAATCAGCCCCAGCATTTT
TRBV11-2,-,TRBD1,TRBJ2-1,CASSSGTEYNEQFF,TGTGCCAGCAGCTCGGGGACAGAATACAATGAGCAGTTCTTC
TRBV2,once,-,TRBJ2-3,CASTLASTDTQYF,TGTGCCAGCACCTTAGCTAGCACAGATACGCAGTATTTT
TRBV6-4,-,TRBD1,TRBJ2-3,CASSGTGGTDTQYF,TGTGCCAGCAGTGGTACAGGGGGCACAGATACGCAGTATTTT
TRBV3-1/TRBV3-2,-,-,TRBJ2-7,CASSQLRSETEQYF,TGTGCCAGCAGCCAACTACGCTCTGAAACCGAGCAGTACTTC
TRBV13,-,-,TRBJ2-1,CASSSDSNEQFF,TGTGCCAGCAGCTCCGACAGCAATGAGCAGTTCTTC
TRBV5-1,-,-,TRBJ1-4,CASSLAEVNEKLFF,TGCGCCAGCAGCTTGGCCGAGGTGAATGAAAAACTGTTTTTT
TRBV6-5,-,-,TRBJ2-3,CASSSHAGARDTQYF,TGTGCCAGCAGTTCCCATGCGGGGGCCCGGGATACGCAGTATTTT
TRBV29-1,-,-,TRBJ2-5,CSVRLPLSQETQYF,TGCAGCGTCAGACTACCGTTGTCCCAAGAGACCCAGTACTTC
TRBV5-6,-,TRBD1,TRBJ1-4,CASSLTGFSAYEKLFF,TGTGCCAGCAGCCTGACAGGGTTTTCGGCCTATGAAAAACTGTTTTTT
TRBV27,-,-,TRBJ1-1,CASTPTRTTGMNTEAFF,TGTGCCAGCACCCCTACCCGAACAACAGGTATGAACACTGAAGCTTTCTTT
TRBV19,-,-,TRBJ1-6,CASSIGGGTYNSPLHF,TGTGCCAGTAGTATAGGTGGAGGCACCTATAATTCACCCCTCCACTTT
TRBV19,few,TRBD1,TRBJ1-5,CASRTGAGGNQPQHF,TGTGCCAGTAGGACAGGGGCGGGGGGGAATCAGCCCCAGCATTTT
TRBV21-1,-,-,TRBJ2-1,CASSFASGTYNEQFF,-
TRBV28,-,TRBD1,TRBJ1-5,CASSSSRGTDNQPQHF,TGTGCCAGCAGCTCATCCCGAGGGACAGACAATCAGCCCCAGCATTTT
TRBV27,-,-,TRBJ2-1,CASSLGGREQFF,TGTGCCAGCAGTTTAGGAGGGCGGGAGCAGTTCTTC
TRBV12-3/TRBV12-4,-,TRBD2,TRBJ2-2,CASQKGGTGELFF,TGTGCCAGCCAGAAGGGAGGGACCGGGGAGCTGTTTTTT
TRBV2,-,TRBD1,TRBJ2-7,CASSEDRAAYEQYF,TGTGCCAGCAGTGAGGACAGGGCGGCGTACGAGCAGTACTTC
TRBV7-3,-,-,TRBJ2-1,CASRGQTGEQFF,TGTGCCAGCAGGGGCCAGACGGGGGAGCAGTTCTTC
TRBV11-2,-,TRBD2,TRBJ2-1,CASSLAGGNEQFF,TGTGCCAGCTCCCTAGCGGGGGGGAATGAGCAGTTCTTC
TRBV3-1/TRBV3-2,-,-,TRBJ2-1,CASSTTQGLNEQFF,TGTGCCAGCAGCACAACGCAGGGACTGAATGAGCAGTTCTTC
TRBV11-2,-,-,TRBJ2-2,CASSLSGTGELFF,TGTGCCAGCAGCTTAAGCGGGACCGGGGAGCTGTTTTTT
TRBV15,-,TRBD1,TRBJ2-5,CATSRLQQGLSETQYF,TGTGCCACCAGCAGACTTCAACAGGGGTTATCGGAGACCCAGTACTTC
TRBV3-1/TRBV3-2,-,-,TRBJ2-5,CASSFRQVETQYF,TGTGCCAGCAGCTTCCGACAAGTGGAGACCCAGTACTTC
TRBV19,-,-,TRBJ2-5,CASSTRQTQETQYF,TGTGCCAGTAGTACGAGACAGACGCAAGAGACCCAGTACTTC
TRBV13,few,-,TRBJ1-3,CASSLQGRTGNTIYF,TGTGCCAGCAGCTTACAGGGGCGGACTGGAAACACCATATATTTT
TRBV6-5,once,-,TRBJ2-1,CASSLARRSEDEQFF,TGTGCCAGCAGTCTGGCGCGTAGAAGCGAGGATGAGCAGTTCTTC
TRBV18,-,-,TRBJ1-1,CASSLSTANTEAFF,TGTGCCAGCTCACTCTCGACAGCGAACACTGAAGCTTTCTTT
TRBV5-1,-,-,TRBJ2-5,CASSLALETQYF,TGCGCCAGCAGCTTGGCCCTAGAGACCCAGTACTTC
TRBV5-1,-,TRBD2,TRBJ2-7,CASSLGSGGDGPYEQYF,TGCGCCAGCAGCTTGGGTAGCGGGGGGGACGGGCCCTACGAGCAGTACTTC
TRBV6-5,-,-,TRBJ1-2,CASSYWGDGYTF,TGTGCCAGCAGTTACTGGGGGGATGGCTACACCTTC
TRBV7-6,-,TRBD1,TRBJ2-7,CATRGAGGYEQYF,TGTGCCACCCGAGGGGCAGGGGGCTACGAGCAGTACTTC
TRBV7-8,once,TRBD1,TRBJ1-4,CASSRGQANNEKLFF,TGTGCCAGCAGCCGAGGACAGGCTAATAATGAAAAACTGTTTTTT
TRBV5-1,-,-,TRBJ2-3,CASSLPGRPTDTQYF,TGCGCCAGCAGCTTGCCAGGGAGGCCGACAGATACGCAGTATTTT
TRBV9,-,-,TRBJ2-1,CASSERGSSYNEQFF,TGTGCCAGCAGCGAAAGGGGGAGCTCCTACAATGAGCAGTTCTTC
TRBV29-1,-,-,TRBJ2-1,CSVASYNEQFF,TGCAGCGTGGCCTCCTACAATGAGCAGTTCTTC
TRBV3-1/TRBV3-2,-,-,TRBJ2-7,CASSQGRDSYEQYF,TGTGCCAGCAGCCAAGGACGGGACTCCTACGAGCAGTACTTC
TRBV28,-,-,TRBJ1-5,CASNSRKMDNQPQHF,TGTGCCAGCAACTCGAGGAAAATGGACAATCAGCCCCAGCATTTT
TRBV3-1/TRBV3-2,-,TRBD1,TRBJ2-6,CASLGQGGFGANVLTF,TGTGCCAGCTTGGGACAGGGTGGGTTTGGGGCCAACGTCCTGACTTTC
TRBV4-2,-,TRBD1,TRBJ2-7,CASSDRDRGPYEQYF,TGTGCCAGCAGCGACCGGGACAGGGGACCTTACGAGCAGTACTTC
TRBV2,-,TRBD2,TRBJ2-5,CASGLAGETQYF,TGTGCCAGCGGACTAGCGGGAGAGACCCAGTACTTC
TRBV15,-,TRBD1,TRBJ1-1,CATSKTGKGLAEAFF,TGTGCCACCAGCAAGACAGGGAAGGGGCTCGCTGAAGCTTTCTTT
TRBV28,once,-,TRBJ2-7,CASSPPTGGLYEQYF,TGTGCCAGCAGTCCCCCAACGGGTGGTCTCTACGAGCAGTACTTC
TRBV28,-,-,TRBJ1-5,CASSTQGTQPQHF,TGTGCCAGCAGTACACAGGGAACGCAGCCCCAGCATTTT
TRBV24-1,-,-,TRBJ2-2,CATSDRAATSRGELFF,TGTGCCACCAGTGACCGTGCGGCAACCAGCCGGGGGGAGCTGTTTTTT
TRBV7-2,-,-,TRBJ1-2,CASSPLGQDYGYTF,TGTGCCAGCAGCCCTTTGGGGCAGGACTATGGCTACACCTTC
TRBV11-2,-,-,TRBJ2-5,CASSLEYGWGEETQYF,TGTGCCAGCAGCTTAGAGTATGGCTGGGGAGAAGAGACCCAGTACTTC
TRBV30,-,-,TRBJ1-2,CAWRELSGYGYTF,TGTGCCTGGAGGGAATTATCGGGCTATGGCTACACCTTC
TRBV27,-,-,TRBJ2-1,CASSLDFPSYNEQFF,TGTGCCAGCAGTTTAGACTTCCCATCCTACAATGAGCAGTTCTTC
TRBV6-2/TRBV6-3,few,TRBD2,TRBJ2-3,CASSYLAGGSDTQYF,TGTGCCAGCAGTTACCTAGCGGGGGGCTCAGATACGCAGTATTTT
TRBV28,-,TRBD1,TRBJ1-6,CASSSTGGISPLHF,TGTGCCAGCAGTTCTACAGGGGGCATTTCACCCCTCCACTTT